This entry lists 31 T cell receptor beta chains sequenced from one sample in a study of T-cell reconstitution after alpha-beta-depleted transplantation in children (dated by TCRdb to 2016 to 2017). Libraries were made using PCR. TCRdb records Illumina HiSeq 2500 as the sequencer. Molecular barcoding was employed in the preparation of TCR libraries, with unique molecular identifiers being used to normalize TCRbeta repertoire quantification. TCRdb cleaned the public reads at Q25 with fastp, built clones with MiXCR and kept in-frame beta chains. Rows with a matching CDR3 protein are joined into one entry that keeps the most common DNA and genes. Counted in this sample were about 340,000 distinct CDR3 sequences; 10% of them appeared once. The ten top clones hold about 2.3% of the sample. The sample in question was PBMCs from the stem cell graft donor, obtained from the stem cell graft. Receptor source: a human donor who donated a stem cell graft to a child with acute lymphoblastic leukemia.

The CDR3 sequence: CASSPRTSSYEQYF. The CDR3 DNA follows: TGTGCCAGCAGCCCCCGGACTAGCTCATACGAGCAGTACTTC. The gene calls are TRBV7-9 and TRBJ2-7; the match to TRBD2 covers 8 bases. The CDR3 is 14 residues long. V was clipped by 5 bases and J by 4 bases; unmatched bases: 7. Germline V lookup: CDR1 SEHNR, CDR2 FQNEAQ (reference sequence).

This clonotype was seen only a few times. Written as DNA, the CDR3 is TGTGCCAGCAGTTTAACAGGGTCTGGCTACAATGAGCAGTTCTTC. Amino acid sequence: CASSLTGSGYNEQFF. The chain is built from TRBV27 and TRBJ2-1; D might be TRBD1 (6 bases). Germline-derived CDR1 and CDR2 are MNHEY and SMNVEV (reference sequence). This CDR3 has 15 residues. Deletions cut 2 bases from V and 3 bases from J, with 11 bases between.

This clonotype was seen at least ten times. V and J are TRBV6-1 and TRBJ2-7; TRBD2 matches 7 bases. The CDR3 is 14 residues long. Germline CDR1 and CDR2: MNHNS and SASEGT. Here the CDR3 reads CGAGGGGRVYEQYF. As DNA, the CDR3 is TGTGGGGCAGGTGGTGGCGGGAGAGTTTACGAGCAGTACTTC.

The CDR3 spells CSVEGGRALANTQYF. CDR3 DNA: TGCAGCGTTGAAGGGGGGAGGGCCCTAGCGAATACGCAGTATTTT. V and J are TRBV29-1 and TRBJ2-3; 7 positions match TRBD2. The germline V gene encodes CDR1 SQVTM and CDR2 ANQGSEA. There are 15 residues in the CDR3. The V gene end was trimmed by 1 base and the J gene end by 7 bases; junction bases not matched to a gene: 11.

CDR3 sequence: CSVLLDPGQGVVGELFF. CDR3 nucleotides: TGCAGCGTTCTACTTGACCCGGGACAGGGGGTTGTCGGGGAGCTGTTTTTT. The chain is built from TRBV29-1 and TRBJ2-2; TRBD1 matches 11 bases. V trimming: 5 bases; J trimming: 7 bases; junction bases outside the gene matches: 15. CDR1 and CDR2 (germline): SQVTM, ANQGSEA. The CDR3 is made up of 17 amino acids.

This clonotype was seen repeatedly, ten times or more. The gene calls are TRBV29-1 and TRBJ2-3; no firm D call. V lost 5 bases to trimming and J lost 5 bases, with 8 bases between them. This CDR3 comprises 11 residues. The germline V gene has CDR1 SQVTM and CDR2 ANQGSEA. CDR3 in amino acids: CSVSVGDTQYF. The CDR3 coding sequence is TGCAGCGTTTCCGTCGGAGATACGCAGTATTTT.

This clonotype was observed a handful of times. J is TRBJ2-7 and V is TRBV7-6; D gene uncertain. The germline V and J ends were trimmed by 0 bases and 3 bases, with 12 bases remaining between them. This CDR3 is 15 amino acids long. Germline-derived CDR1 and CDR2 are SGHVS and FNYEAQ. The CDR3 DNA sequence: TGTGCCAGCAGCTTAGCGCAAGGGATGGACTACGAGCAGTACTTC. Its translation is CASSLAQGMDYEQYF.

This clonotype was found a few times. V and J are TRBV7-9 and TRBJ1-1, with D possibly matching TRBD1 (6 bases). Germline V gene data show CDR1 as SEHNR and CDR2 as FQNEAQ (reference sequence). The CDR3 loop spans 14 amino acids. V lost 2 bases and J lost 3, with 10 bases in between. The CDR3 loop reads CASSLRTGYTEAFF. The CDR3 nucleotides read TGTGCCAGCAGCTTAAGAACAGGGTACACTGAAGCTTTCTTT.

The CDR3 region has the DNA TGCAGCGTTGACCGGACAGGATTGGGGGGCTACACCTTC. It is translated as CSVDRTGLGGYTF. The chain is built from TRBV29-1 and TRBJ1-2, with 7 bases matching TRBD1. CDR1 is SQVTM, CDR2 ANQGSEA, per germline. Trimming cost V 3 bases and J 8 bases; bases outside gene matches: 9. This CDR3 comprises 13 residues.

The chain links TRBV28 to TRBJ2-3, with D maybe TRBD1 (5 bases). CDR3 length equals 15 residues. Germline V gene lookup returns CDR1 MDHEN and CDR2 SYDVKM. Between the trimmed V and J ends, which lost 1 base and 3 bases, there was a span of 11 bases. For the CDR3, the DNA is TGTGCCAGCAGTTTATCAGGGCCGCGGACAGATACGCAGTATTTT. Its protein product is CASSLSGPRTDTQYF.

A word on this clonotype: The junction departs from germline at one end; a sequencing error may be responsible. The V and J genes are TRBV5-8 and TRBJ1-2; D is possibly TRBD1 (5 bases). CDR3 length equals 9 residues. The germline V gene encodes CDR1 SGHTS and CDR2 YDEGEE. CDR3 in amino acids: CASSRRQTF. CDR3 DNA sequence: TGTGCCAGCAGCCGCCGACAGACGTTC.

This clonotype was counted between two and nine times. This chain links TRBV9 with TRBJ2-5; a weak D match, TRBD2 (6 bases). V lost 0 bases and J 5 bases, leaving 14 bases between the germline ends. Germline-derived CDR1 and CDR2 are SGDLS and YYNGEE. This CDR3 region has 15 residues. CDR3 DNA sequence: TGTGCCAGCAGCGTAGGCCTAGCGCCCGGCGAGACCCAGTACTTC. Amino acids: CASSVGLAPGETQYF. Full variable domain (remainder filled in from reference TRBV9 and TRBJ2-5): DSGVTQTPKHLITATGQRVTLRCSPRSGDLSVYWYQQSLDQGLQFLIQYYNGEERAKGNILERFSAQQFPDLHSELNLSSLELGDSALYFCASSVGLAPGETQYFGPGTRLLVL.

This chain uses TRBV7-3 with TRBJ2-7; D may correspond to TRBD1 or TRBD2 (6 bases each). This CDR3 comprises 16 residues. CDR1 and CDR2 from the germline V gene are SGHTA and FQGTGA. Trimming stripped 2 bases from V and 3 bases from J, with 17 bases between. CDR3 bases: TGTGCCAGCAGCTTACTTCCAGGGGAGGATTGCTACGAGCAGTACTTC. Translating gives CASSLLPGEDCYEQYF.

This clonotype was counted between two and nine times. The chain joins TRBV5-1 to TRBJ2-3; D may be TRBD2 (6 bases). The CDR3 runs to 15 residues. Germline CDR1 is SGHRS and CDR2 is YFSETQ. Trimming took 0 bases from V and 4 from J, leaving 12 bases between them. The CDR3 protein is CASSLGLGRADTQYF. The DNA of the CDR3 is TGCGCCAGCAGCTTGGGACTAGGTAGAGCAGATACGCAGTATTTT.

The rearrangement joins TRBV28 to TRBJ2-3; no definite D call. This CDR3 is built from 17 residues. Germline V lookup: CDR1 MDHEN, CDR2 SYDVKM. V shed 2 bases and J shed 4 bases, with 19 bases lying between them. For the CDR3, the DNA is TGTGCCAGCAGTTTAGGTAGTGTCAGGATAAGTTCAGATACGCAGTATTTT. This sequence encodes CASSLGSVRISSDTQYF.

As concerns this clonotype: Its ends do not fully match the called genes, so a read error is possible. V gene TRBV5-1 combines with J gene TRBJ2-1, with 14 positions matching TRBD2. Germline CDR1 reads SGHRS; CDR2 reads YFSETQ. The CDR3 has 16 amino acids. Here the CDR3 DNA reads TGCGCCAGCAGCCGGACTAGCGGGAGGTCCTACAATGAGCGGTTCTTC. Its translation: CASSRTSGRSYNERFF. The complete variable domain, with remaining parts taken from reference TRBV5-1 and TRBJ2-1, reads KAGVTQTPRYLIKTRGQQVTLSCSPISGHRSVSWYQQTPGQGLQFLFEYFSETQRNKGNFPGRFSGRQFSNSRSEMNVSTLELGDSALYLCASSRTSGRSYNERFFGPGTRLTVL.

A remark on this clonotype: This may be a read error: a much more frequent sequence differs by one nucleotide. V usage is TRBV7-2 and J usage is TRBJ2-5; TRBD2 agrees at 7 bases. The germline V gene encodes CDR1 SGHTA and CDR2 FQGNSA. CDR3 size: 15 residues. The CDR3 loop is CASTLAGTGQETQYF. CDR3 coding DNA: TGTGCCAGCACCTTAGCGGGCACAGGACAAGAGACCCAGTACTTC.

V usage is TRBV6-1 and J usage is TRBJ1-5, with D uncertain. CDR3 size: 14 residues. Germline V gene lookup returns CDR1 MNHNS and CDR2 SASEGT. V was clipped by 0 bases and J by 9 bases, with 12 bases between them. The CDR3 coding sequence is TGTGCCAGCAGTGAAGCAGGCCGCCACTGGCCCCAGCATTTT. This translates into CASSEAGRHWPQHF.

The chain couples TRBV10-3 to TRBJ2-7; D is undetermined. The CDR3 length is 13 residues. Trimming stripped 6 bases from V and 2 bases from J, with 11 bases between. CDR1 is ENHRY, CDR2 SYGVKD, per germline. The CDR3 protein is CAIRGTSTYEQYF. The CDR3 DNA follows: TGTGCCATCAGGGGAACTTCGACCTACGAGCAGTACTTC.

The chain is built from TRBV6-5 and TRBJ2-7; D is unresolved. Per the germline V gene, CDR1 is MNHEY and CDR2 is SVGAGI. The CDR3 covers 15 residues. V lost 4 bases and J lost 4, with 17 bases in between. Here the CDR3 reads CASSSTATSAYEQYF. The DNA for the CDR3 is TGTGCCAGCAGTTCTACGGCTACAAGCGCTTACGAGCAGTACTTC.

This clonotype was seen repeatedly, ten times or more. In DNA form, the CDR3 reads TGTGCCACCAGCAGAGATCGGTTTTTAGCGGGAGTTGAGGGAGATACGCAGTATTTT. This sequence encodes CATSRDRFLAGVEGDTQYF. V and J are TRBV15 and TRBJ2-3, with 9 bases lining up with TRBD2. The germline V gene encodes CDR1 LNHNV and CDR2 YYDKDF (reference sequence). This CDR3 is 19 amino acids long. V lost 0 bases to trimming and J lost 5 bases; unmatched junction nucleotides: 15.

The V call is TRBV12-3 or TRBV12-4, the J call TRBJ2-5, with 9 bases aligning to TRBD1. The CDR3 sequence is 15 residues long. V shed 3 bases, J shed 1 base, and the junction held 3 bases outside the gene matches. In DNA form, the CDR3 reads TGTGCCAGCAGTTTTGGGGACAGGGCCCAAGAGACCCAGTACTTC. It codes for CASSFGDRAQETQYF.

This clonotype was detected a few times. This chain joins TRBV4-3 and TRBJ1-5; 10 bases fit TRBD1. The length of the CDR3 is 18 residues. Germline V CDR1 and CDR2: LGHNA, YSLEER. With 0 bases clipped from V and 1 base from J, the junction kept 6 bases outside the gene matches. CDR3 in DNA: TGCGCCAGCAGCCAAGAACACCGGGGACAGGGGAGCAATCAGCCCCAGCATTTT. It yields the protein CASSQEHRGQGSNQPQHF.

This clonotype was seen more than once but under ten times. J is TRBJ1-5 and V is TRBV27; D not resolved. Germline V gene data show CDR1 as MNHEY and CDR2 as SMNVEV (reference sequence). The germline V and J ends were trimmed by 2 bases and 9 bases, with 17 bases remaining between them. The CDR3 is 15 amino acids. The CDR3 is CASSLTGGTAGPQHF. In DNA form, the CDR3 reads TGTGCCAGCAGTTTAACGGGTGGAACAGCGGGGCCCCAGCATTTT.

The V gene is TRBV21-1, the J gene TRBJ1-5. TRBV21-1 is marked as a pseudogene. The CDR3 covers 17 residues. This CDR3 reads CASSLRRGAPSNQPQHF. The CDR3 DNA follows: TGTGCCAGCAGCCTAAGGCGAGGGGCCCCTAGCAATCAGCCCCAGCATTTT.

V gene TRBV6-1 combines with J gene TRBJ2-3, with D uncertain. Trimming stripped 6 bases from V and 5 bases from J, with 21 bases between. The length of the CDR3 is 16 residues. Germline assignment: CDR1 MNHNS and CDR2 SASEGT. In nucleotides, the CDR3 is TGTGCCAGCAGCCGAGGAACGGACCCACCGAGAGATACGCAGTATTTT. Its translation: CASSRGTDPPRDTQYF.

The rearrangement joins TRBV7-9 to TRBJ2-7; tentatively, D is TRBD2 (6 bases). Deletions cut 5 bases from V and 7 bases from J, with 12 bases between. The CDR3 extends over 12 amino acids. Looked up from germline, CDR1 is SEHNR and CDR2 is FQNEAQ (reference sequence). The CDR3 DNA follows: TGTGCCAGCAGCCCCGACGCGGGGGAGCAGTACTTC. Residues: CASSPDAGEQYF.

V usage is TRBV18 and J usage is TRBJ2-5; D is possibly TRBD2 (6 bases). The CDR3 has 15 amino acids. Trimming pared 3 bases from V and 1 base from J, leaving 12 bases between. Germline assignment: CDR1 KGHSH and CDR2 LQKENI. This chain's CDR3 is CASSPLPGAQETQYF. The CDR3 coding sequence is TGTGCCAGCTCACCCCTTCCGGGAGCCCAAGAGACCCAGTACTTC.

The V and J genes are TRBV12-3 or TRBV12-4 and TRBJ2-7; 10 bases fit TRBD2. V shed 8 bases, J shed 4 bases, and the junction held 17 bases outside the gene matches. CDR3 size: 17 residues. The CDR3 region has the DNA TGTGCCAGCGGACCGACTAGCGGGTTGAAAGGACATTACGAGCAGTACTTC. Amino acid sequence: CASGPTSGLKGHYEQYF.

V gene TRBV10-2 combines with J gene TRBJ2-7; perhaps TRBD1 as D (5 bases). CDR1 and CDR2 from the germline V gene are WSHSY and SAAADI. The CDR3 is made up of 14 amino acids. Trimming shortened V by 6 bases and J by 0 bases, and 12 bases separated the two germline ends. CDR3 residues: CASSPRALSYEQYF. The CDR3 coding sequence is TGCGCCAGCAGCCCCAGGGCACTCTCCTACGAGCAGTACTTC.

This clonotype was recorded a few times. The CDR3 DNA sequence: TGCGCCAGCAGCCAAGACGGCCACTATGGCTACACCTTC. It encodes CASSQDGHYGYTF. This chain links TRBV4-1 with TRBJ1-2; no definite D call. V was clipped by 0 bases and J by 3 bases, with 5 bases between them. This CDR3 contains 13 residues. Germline CDR1 is MGHRA and CDR2 is YSYEKL.